A selection of T cell receptor beta chains follows, all from one sample in a study of T cell changes during pregnancy in multiple sclerosis. Repertoires were generated with immunoSEQ multiplex PCR, while TCRdb's copy carries only in-frame clones and drops some. The sample has around 92,000 clones, approximately 94% seen once. The sequences come from peripheral blood, collected in the third trimester of pregnancy. The receptor source for this set is a female donor with multiple sclerosis, enrolled in a pregnancy study. Both conserved end residues are part of each CDR3. D genes are given only for firm matches. Clone size is shown for a subset of rows, as once, few, many or a class of expanded clone.

d_call | j_call | clone_size | v_call | cdr3_length | cdr3_aa | cdr3_nt
TRBD1 | TRBJ2-1 | - | TRBV6-5 | 14 | CASRTGLPRNEQFF | TGTGCCAGCAGGACAGGGTTGCCCCGCAATGAGCAGTTCTTC
- | TRBJ2-4 | - | TRBV5-1 | 15 | CASSELQGLGNIQYF | TGCGCCAGCAGCGAACTACAGGGTTTGGGAAACATTCAGTACTTC
TRBD2 | TRBJ2-7 | - | TRBV25-1 | 17 | CASSESLPGLAPYEQYF | TGTGCCAGCAGTGAATCCCTTCCGGGACTAGCGCCCTACGAGCAGTACTTC
- | TRBJ2-7 | - | TRBV6-1 | 14 | CASSESGFPWEQYF | TGTGCCAGCAGCGAAAGCGGGTTCCCGTGGGAGCAGTACTTC
- | TRBJ1-2 | - | TRBV6-6 | 14 | CASRASGGGYGYTF | TGTGCCAGCCGTGCTTCCGGGGGGGGATATGGCTACACCTTC
- | TRBJ2-1 | - | TRBV7-2 | 15 | CASSLDLFRGNEQFF | TGTGCCAGCAGCTTAGATTTGTTTAGGGGTAATGAGCAGTTCTTC
- | TRBJ1-3 | - | TRBV19 | 15 | CASRTNRVEVNTIYF | TGTGCCAGTAGAACAAACCGGGTGGAGGTGAACACCATATATTTT
- | TRBJ1-2 | - | TRBV9 | 14 | CASSVAWRGGGYTF | TGTGCCAGCAGCGTAGCTTGGAGGGGTGGGGGCTACACCTTC
TRBD2 | TRBJ2-5 | - | TRBV5-1 | 14 | CASSSPSGQETQYF | TGCGCCAGCAGCTCACCTAGCGGCCAAGAGACCCAGTACTTC
TRBD1 | TRBJ1-5 | - | TRBV5-8 | 15 | CASSLGQGVRQPQHF | TGTGCCAGCAGCCTTGGACAGGGGGTCCGGCAGCCCCAGCATTTT
TRBD2 | TRBJ2-1 | - | TRBV5-4 | 15 | CASSSGTSGANEQFF | TGTGCCAGCAGCTCCGGGACTAGCGGGGCCAATGAGCAGTTCTTC
TRBD1 | TRBJ2-1 | - | TRBV6-1 | 17 | CASSEGRQGAKWDEQFF | TGTGCCAGCAGTGAAGGGAGGCAGGGGGCAAAATGGGATGAGCAGTTCTTC
TRBD1 | TRBJ1-4 | once | TRBV28 | 18 | CASSTPPTGAPRNEKLFF | TGTGCCAGCAGTACCCCCCCGACAGGGGCGCCGAGAAATGAAAAACTGTTTTTT
TRBD1 | TRBJ1-5 | - | TRBV6-5 | 14 | CASSYGTGNQPQHF | TGTGCCAGCAGTTACGGGACAGGCAATCAGCCCCAGCATTTT
- | TRBJ2-7 | - | TRBV7-2 | 16 | CASSLGGPGLPYEQYF | TGTGCCAGCAGCTTAGGGGGGCCGGGACTACCTTACGAGCAGTACTTC
- | TRBJ1-2 | - | TRBV28 | 13 | CASSLTQGYGYTF | TGTGCCAGCAGTTTAACTCAGGGGTATGGCTACACCTTC
- | TRBJ2-3 | once | TRBV18 | 13 | CASSLRETDTQYF | TGTGCCAGCTCACTCCGGGAGACAGATACGCAGTATTTT
- | TRBJ2-7 | - | TRBV6-5 | 12 | CAARGATYEQYF | TGTGCCGCCCGGGGAGCGACCTACGAGCAGTACTTC
TRBD2 | TRBJ2-1 | - | TRBV7-9 | 16 | CASSLAGGRAVNEQFF | TGTGCCAGCAGCTTGGCGGGCGGGAGGGCCGTCAATGAGCAGTTCTTC
- | TRBJ2-3 | - | TRBV6-1 | 18 | CASSERISVGVFTDTQYF | TGTGCCAGCAGTGAAAGGATTTCCGTGGGAGTCTTTACAGATACGCAGTATTTT
- | TRBJ1-5 | - | TRBV28 | 14 | CASSGGGVAQPQHF | TGTGCCAGCAGTGGGGGGGGCGTAGCTCAGCCCCAGCATTTT
TRBD1 | TRBJ1-2 | - | TRBV6-5 | 14 | CASSTTGGHPDYTF | TGTGCCAGCAGCACAACAGGGGGCCACCCTGACTACACCTTC
TRBD2 | TRBJ2-1 | - | TRBV13 | 17 | CASSTRPLAGLWSEQFF | TGTGCCAGCAGTACACGGCCGCTAGCGGGATTGTGGAGTGAGCAGTTCTTC
- | TRBJ2-1 | - | TRBV27 | 16 | CASSFSPLLRRSEQFF | TGTGCCAGCAGTTTTTCCCCCTTACTAAGACGGAGCGAGCAGTTCTTC
- | TRBJ2-7 | - | TRBV5-6 | 16 | CASSTDAGGLLYEQYF | TGTGCCAGCAGCACCGACGCCGGGGGATTGCTCTACGAGCAGTACTTC
TRBD2 | TRBJ2-5 | - | TRBV9 | 17 | CASSVDTGGGLRETQYF | TGTGCCAGCAGCGTAGATACGGGGGGGGGTCTGAGGGAGACCCAGTACTTC
TRBD1 | TRBJ2-7 | - | TRBV28 | 14 | CASRAPGGFYEQYF | TGTGCCAGCAGAGCCCCAGGGGGCTTCTACGAGCAGTACTTC
TRBD1 | TRBJ2-3 | - | TRBV30 | 14 | CAWSLLRQGYTQYF | TGTGCCTGGAGTCTCCTCCGACAGGGATATACGCAGTATTTT